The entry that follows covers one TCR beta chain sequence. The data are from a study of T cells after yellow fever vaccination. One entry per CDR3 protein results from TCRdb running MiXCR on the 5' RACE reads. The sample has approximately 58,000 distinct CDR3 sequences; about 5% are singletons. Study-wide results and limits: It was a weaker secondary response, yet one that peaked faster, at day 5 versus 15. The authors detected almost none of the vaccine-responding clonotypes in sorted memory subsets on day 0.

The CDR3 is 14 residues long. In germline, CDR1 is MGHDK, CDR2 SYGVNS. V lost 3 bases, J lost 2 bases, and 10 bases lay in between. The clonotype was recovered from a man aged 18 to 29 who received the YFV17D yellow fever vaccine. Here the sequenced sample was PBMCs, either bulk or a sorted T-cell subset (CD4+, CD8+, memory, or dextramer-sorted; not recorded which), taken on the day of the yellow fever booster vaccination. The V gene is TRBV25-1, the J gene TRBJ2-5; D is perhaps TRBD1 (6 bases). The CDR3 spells CASSDLQGQETQYF. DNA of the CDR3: TGTGCCAGCAGTGACCTCCAGGGGCAAGAGACCCAGTACTTC.